This T cell receptor (beta chain) was sequenced during a study of beta chain features in type 1 diabetes (dated by TCRdb to the late 2010s). About the full investigation: No differences in mean age, gender distribution, total cell number or subset yield were found between patients and healthy donors. A total of some 110 million sorted cells were examined across all samples, and the number of cells per subset was strongly correlated with RNA yield. Regulatory and stem cell-like memory subsets were obtained from only 8 patients and roughly 8 healthy donors, while naive and central memory subsets were obtained from all 30 or so donors. The study compared TCRB repertoires of sorted circulating CD4+ T cell subsets between recently diagnosed type 1 diabetes patients and matched healthy donors.

Each donor gave one peripheral blood draw, averaging roughly 100 mL, which was collected into heparinised tubes. Naive, central memory, regulatory and stem cell-like memory CD4+ T cells were sorted on a BD FACSAria II using a panel including CD45RO, CCR7, CD25, CD127, CD95 and CD27. Purity was above 98% for every sorted population. PBMCs were separated immediately by Lymphoprep density gradient centrifugation and were stained directly, without being cultured. To minimize batch effects, samples were stained and sorted in pairs, one healthy donor with one patient per experiment. After removal of 0 bases from V and 8 bases from J, the junction retains 9 bases not matched to a gene. Including cysteine and phenylalanine, the CDR3 has 15 amino acids. Only the CDR3 DNA is retained, 45 bases long and in frame from the first base. According to the germline V gene (reference sequence), CDR1 reads LNHNV and CDR2 reads YYDKDF.

Overall results and qualifications from the work: Naive, central memory and regulatory TCRB repertoires appeared to be more alike among patients than among healthy donors. At VDJ recombination sites, patients with type 1 diabetes made fewer insertions and deleted more nucleotides, a pattern implying thymic rearrangement abnormalities. HLA sub-analyses involved small numbers of individuals, so any influence of HLA type on TCRB rearrangement remained unresolved. Shorter templates might be favored by PCR, yet because patient and control samples were amplified and corrected together, any such skew would affect both groups equally. Because cDNA was sequenced instead of genomic DNA, highly expressing activated cells could be over-represented, though the groups showed no difference in activation or CD3 levels. Type 1 diabetes patients showed a moderate but significant shortening of TCRB CDR3 length in all four CD4+ subsets.

This clone was found a few times. Its binding antigen is unknown. Per-base qualities were not stored, and no clone one base away is much larger. The High Capacity cDNA Reverse Transcription Kit was used to reverse transcribe all of the isolated RNA, meaning that expressed TCRB transcripts were what got sequenced. Deep immunoSEQ sequencing was performed on naive, central memory and regulatory T cell samples, with an average of around 3.4 million total reads per sample. Sorted cells were lysed in RLT buffer, and RNA was extracted using DNase-treated RNeasy Micro or Mini kits according to cell number. To prevent cross-contamination, every cell subset was processed on its own, while patient and healthy donor samples were processed together. The immunoSEQ multiplex PCR was used to amplify TCRB sequences from cDNA, generating 87-bp fragments that spanned the CDR3 region. Amplicons were sequenced on the Illumina HiSeq platform. The published analysis was carried out like this. Synthetic template baselines were used to correct PCR bias computationally, reads within Hamming distance 2 were collapsed together, and singletons that could not be merged were discarded. Reads were aligned against IMGT to assign V, D and J genes, CDR3 length and insertions or deletions at six rearrangement sites. Clonotype counts were normalized to sorted cell number within each subset before computing true diversity and Gini coefficients with the tcR R package. The overlap coefficient, calculated on TCRB nucleotide sequences, was used to quantify repertoire sharing. As a proxy for the pre-selection repertoire, out-of-frame TCRB sequences from naive cells were analyzed. The immuneACCESS repertoire file appears here via TCRdb, limited to in-frame rearrangements. These files lack a portion of the clones; in checked studies, under half of the deficit traces to unresolved V genes, and the cause of the others is not known. The DNA gave D and trimming, while V, J and clone size come from that table. Recorded for this sample are around 250,000 clones; 13% to 15% of them occurred a single time. The ten largest clones capture 0.025% to 0.03% of the sample.

Recombination connected TRBV15 to TRBJ1-2; TRBD1 lines up with 7 middle nucleotides. This TCR was sampled from a middle-aged woman in good health. The specimen sequenced was naive CD4+ T cells from blood. This sample's cell subset or site label indicates: true naive CD4+ T cells. The CDR3 protein is CATSRDVEGAKGYTF. The DNA sequence follows: TGTGCCACCAGCAGAGATGTAGAGGGGGCGAAGGGCTACACCTTC.